These T cell receptor beta chains were read from a single sample in a study of blood T cell repertoires in COVID-19. Assay used: immunoSEQ multiplex PCR; TCRdb lists only in-frame clones, some missing. The table shows under 55,000 clones, with roughly 90% occurring only once. The sample was peripheral blood. Source of these receptors: a human donor in a cohort sampled during active COVID-19. Both conserved end residues are part of each CDR3. A D gene is named only where the DNA matches it firmly. For some rows the clone size is stated as once, few or many, or as a class when expanded; others skip it.

j_call | clone_size | d_call | v_call | cdr3_aa | cdr3_nt
TRBJ1-1 | - | TRBD1 | TRBV4-3 | CASSHGQGDNTEAFF | TGCGCCAGCAGCCACGGACAGGGGGACAACACTGAAGCTTTCTTT
TRBJ1-2 | - | TRBD1 | TRBV11-2 | CASSLDEFRTGASYGYTF | TGTGCCAGCAGCTTAGATGAGTTTCGGACAGGGGCTTCCTATGGCTACACCTTC
TRBJ1-4 | - | - | TRBV5-4 | CASSLAVEGEKLFF | TGTGCCAGCAGCTTGGCCGTGGAGGGGGAAAAACTGTTTTTT
TRBJ2-5 | - | - | TRBV5-1 | CASGQGQETQYF | TGCGCCAGTGGACAAGGACAAGAGACCCAGTACTTC
TRBJ1-5 | - | TRBD1 | TRBV6-5 | CASSYAGTGQPQHF | TGTGCCAGCAGTTACGCCGGGACAGGCCAGCCCCAGCATTTT
TRBJ2-3 | - | TRBD2 | TRBV5-1 | CASSTLAGVLAQYF | TGCGCCAGCAGCACACTAGCGGGGGTTCTGGCGCAGTATTTT
TRBJ1-2 | - | TRBD1 | TRBV6-5 | CASLGQGGGYTF | TGTGCCAGCCTAGGACAGGGAGGTGGCTACACCTTC
TRBJ2-2 | - | - | TRBV30 | CAWRDKRAGTGELFF | TGTGCCTGGAGGGATAAACGAGCGGGCACCGGGGAGCTGTTTTTT
TRBJ1-6 | - | - | TRBV3-1/TRBV3-2 | CASSDRESSYNSPLHF | TGTGCCAGCAGCGATCGGGAGAGCTCCTATAATTCACCCCTCCACTTT
TRBJ2-3 | - | - | TRBV11-2 | CASSFTSSPDTQYF | TGTGCCAGCAGCTTCACGAGTTCCCCAGATACGCAGTATTTT
TRBJ2-3 | - | TRBD2 | TRBV4-2 | CASSQETSGGRHTQYF | TGTGCCAGCAGCCAAGAGACTAGCGGGGGACGCCATACGCAGTATTTT
TRBJ2-2 | - | TRBD1 | TRBV7-2 | CASSQRQGPGELFF | TGTGCCAGCAGCCAACGACAGGGTCCCGGGGAGCTGTTTTTT
TRBJ2-1 | - | TRBD1 | TRBV18 | CASSPPTRGPNEQFF | TGTGCCAGCTCACCACCAACGAGGGGGCCGAATGAGCAGTTCTTC
TRBJ2-3 | - | - | TRBV5-1 | CASSPGSDSSTDTQYF | TGCGCCAGCAGCCCTGGGTCGGACAGTAGCACAGATACGCAGTATTTT
TRBJ2-1 | - | TRBD2 | TRBV7-9 | CASSRSGGNEQFF | TGTGCCAGCAGCAGGTCCGGGGGGAATGAGCAGTTCTTC
TRBJ1-1 | once | - | TRBV18 | CASSPRGHGNTEAFF | TGTGCCAGCTCACCCCGGGGACACGGGAACACTGAAGCTTTCTTT
TRBJ2-5 | - | TRBD2 | TRBV7-9 | CASSLEWLAEEMGETQYF | TGTGCCAGCAGCTTAGAGTGGCTAGCGGAGGAGATGGGAGAGACCCAGTACTTC
TRBJ1-1 | once | - | TRBV7-8 | CASSATRLGTTEAFF | TGTGCCAGCAGCGCGACGAGGCTAGGTACCACTGAAGCTTTCTTT
TRBJ2-3 | - | TRBD1 | TRBV27 | CASSIPTGTTDTQYF | TGTGCCAGCAGTATTCCGACAGGGACCACAGATACGCAGTATTTT
TRBJ1-4 | - | - | TRBV20-1 | CSASSGFNEKLFF | TGCAGTGCTAGTTCGGGGTTTAATGAAAAACTGTTTTTT
TRBJ1-6 | - | - | TRBV6-5 | CASSYSPKQGLPLHF | TGTGCCAGCAGTTACTCACCCAAACAGGGATTACCCCTCCACTTT
TRBJ2-2 | - | - | TRBV5-8 | CASSLAQNTGELFF | TGTGCCAGCAGCTTGGCACAGAACACCGGGGAGCTGTTTTTT
TRBJ2-1 | - | TRBD2 | TRBV6-6 | CASSGQAGEDEQFF | TGTGCCAGCAGTGGTCAGGCGGGAGAGGATGAGCAGTTCTTC
TRBJ2-3 | - | TRBD1 | TRBV30 | CAWSESWQGAITDTQYF | TGTGCCTGGAGTGAAAGTTGGCAGGGGGCAATCACAGATACGCAGTATTTT
TRBJ2-3 | - | - | TRBV29-1 | CSVERASSGTDTQYF | TGCAGCGTTGAAAGGGCTAGCTCGGGCACAGATACGCAGTATTTT
TRBJ1-2 | - | TRBD1 | TRBV30 | CAWRGRDRGLYGYTF | TGTGCCTGGAGGGGCCGGGACAGAGGACTCTATGGCTACACCTTC
TRBJ1-1 | - | - | TRBV19 | CASRWAPLNTEAFF | TGTGCCAGTAGGTGGGCACCCCTGAACACTGAAGCTTTCTTT
TRBJ1-4 | - | TRBD1 | TRBV18 | CASSPNAGGGEKLFF | TGTGCCAGCTCACCAAACGCAGGGGGCGGTGAAAAACTGTTTTTT
TRBJ2-3 | - | TRBD2 | TRBV10-2 | CASSGQNRGTRADTQYF | TGCGCCAGCAGTGGCCAAAATAGGGGGACTAGGGCAGATACGCAGTATTTT
TRBJ1-2 | - | - | TRBV11-2 | CASSAFSGPTASFYGYTF | TGTGCCAGCAGCGCCTTTTCCGGTCCGACAGCCTCGTTTTATGGCTACACCTTC
TRBJ2-1 | - | TRBD2 | TRBV3-1/TRBV3-2 | CASSQDGSGTYNEQFF | TGTGCCAGCAGCCAAGATGGTAGCGGGACCTACAATGAGCAGTTCTTC
TRBJ2-1 | - | TRBD2 | TRBV7-3 | CASSSAPLGGGADEQFF | TGTGCCAGCAGCTCGGCGCCCCTAGGCGGGGGGGCGGATGAGCAGTTCTTC
TRBJ1-1 | once | - | TRBV7-9 | CASSLLGARTEAFF | TGTGCCAGCAGCTTATTGGGGGCGAGGACTGAAGCTTTCTTT
TRBJ1-2 | - | TRBD1 | TRBV24-1 | CATSSRTGSGYTF | TGTGCCACCAGCTCTCGGACAGGTTCTGGCTACACCTTC
TRBJ1-1 | - | - | TRBV19 | CASSMGQNTEAFF | TGTGCCAGTAGTATGGGACAAAACACTGAAGCTTTCTTT
TRBJ2-3 | few | TRBD2 | TRBV5-8 | CATRGGMSTDTQYF | TGTGCCACCCGCGGGGGGATGAGCACAGATACGCAGTATTTT
TRBJ2-1 | - | TRBD2 | TRBV10-1 | CASSESSGGALAEQFF | TGCGCCAGCAGTGAGTCAAGCGGGGGGGCCTTAGCTGAGCAGTTCTTC
TRBJ2-2 | once | TRBD1 | TRBV27 | CASSFIGQGAGELFF | TGTGCCAGCAGTTTTATAGGACAGGGGGCCGGGGAGCTGTTTTTT
TRBJ2-7 | - | - | TRBV7-2 | CASSLGKGTTYEQYF | TGTGCCAGCAGCTTAGGCAAGGGGACAACCTACGAGCAGTACTTC
TRBJ2-1 | - | TRBD2 | TRBV20-1 | CSASSAGGPEQFF | TGCAGTGCTAGTTCGGCGGGGGGACCTGAGCAGTTCTTC
TRBJ1-2 | - | TRBD1 | TRBV10-3 | CAIGDSLRYGYTF | TGTGCCATCGGGGACAGCCTCCGCTATGGCTACACCTTC
TRBJ1-4 | - | TRBD1 | TRBV7-6 | CASSIRNRGASEKLFF | TGTGCCAGCAGCATAAGAAACAGGGGCGCGAGTGAAAAACTGTTTTTT
TRBJ2-1 | once | TRBD2 | TRBV25-1 | CASSGYQRGVSNEQFF | TGTGCCAGCAGTGGGTACCAACGGGGGGTCTCAAATGAGCAGTTCTTC
TRBJ2-6 | - | - | TRBV5-8 | CASSTGRVGSSVLTF | TGTGCCAGCAGCACCGGACGGGTGGGGAGCTCCGTCCTGACTTTC
TRBJ2-5 | - | TRBD2 | TRBV5-6 | CASSEGLAGEETQYF | TGTGCCAGCAGCGAAGGACTAGCGGGGGAAGAGACCCAGTACTTC
TRBJ1-2 | - | - | TRBV7-8 | CASSLGREGYGYTF | TGTGCCAGCAGCTTAGGGAGGGAGGGCTATGGCTACACCTTC
TRBJ2-1 | once | TRBD2 | TRBV9 | CASSPVGRGVYNEQFF | TGTGCCAGCAGCCCGGTTGGACGGGGGGTGTACAATGAGCAGTTCTTC